The clone carrying this T cell receptor beta chain has a count of ten or more. The antigen is not known. This sample was included in a study of T-cell reconstitution after alpha-beta-depleted transplantation in children. CDR3 length: 16 residues. V dropped 4 bases and J dropped 1 base, with 13 bases sitting between them. CDR1 is MNHEY, CDR2 SVGAGI, per germline. Preparation of the TCRbeta library used unique molecular identifiers. TCRdb processed the PCR reads anew with MiXCR; each CDR3 protein has one entry. Of around 300,000 distinct CDR3 sequences listed, about 9.4% were seen once; the top ten hold just under 7.5%. Study-level results: Certain patients had high TCRbeta diversity at day 60, and it came from recipient T cells and thymic progenitors that survived.

The input for sequencing was PBMCs, taken before TCRalphabeta/CD19-depleted stem cell transplant. The chain uses TRBV6-5 and TRBJ2-2, with D perhaps matching TRBD1 or TRBD2 (6 bases each). The clonotype comes from a boy in the first two years of life with acute myeloid leukemia, due to receive a stem cell transplant. CDR3 in amino acids: CASSFPGAVNTGELFF. In nucleotides, the CDR3 is TGTGCCAGCAGTTTCCCGGGGGCTGTGAACACCGGGGAGCTGTTTTTT.